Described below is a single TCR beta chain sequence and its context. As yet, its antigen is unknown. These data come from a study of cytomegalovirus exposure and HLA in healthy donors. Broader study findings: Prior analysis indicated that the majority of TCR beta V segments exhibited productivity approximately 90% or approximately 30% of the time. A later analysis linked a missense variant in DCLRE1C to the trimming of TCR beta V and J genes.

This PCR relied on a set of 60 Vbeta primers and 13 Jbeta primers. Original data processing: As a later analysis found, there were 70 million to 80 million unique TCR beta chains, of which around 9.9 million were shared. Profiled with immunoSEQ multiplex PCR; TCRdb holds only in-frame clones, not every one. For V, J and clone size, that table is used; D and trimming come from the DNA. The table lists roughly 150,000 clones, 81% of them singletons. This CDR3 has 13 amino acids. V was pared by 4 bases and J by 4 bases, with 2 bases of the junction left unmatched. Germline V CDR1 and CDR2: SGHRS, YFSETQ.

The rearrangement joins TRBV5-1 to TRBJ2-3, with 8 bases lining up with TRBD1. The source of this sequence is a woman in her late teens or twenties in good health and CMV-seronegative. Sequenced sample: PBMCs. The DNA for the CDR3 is TGCGCCAGCAGCGGACAGGGCTCAGATACGCAGTATTTT. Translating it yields CASSGQGSDTQYF.